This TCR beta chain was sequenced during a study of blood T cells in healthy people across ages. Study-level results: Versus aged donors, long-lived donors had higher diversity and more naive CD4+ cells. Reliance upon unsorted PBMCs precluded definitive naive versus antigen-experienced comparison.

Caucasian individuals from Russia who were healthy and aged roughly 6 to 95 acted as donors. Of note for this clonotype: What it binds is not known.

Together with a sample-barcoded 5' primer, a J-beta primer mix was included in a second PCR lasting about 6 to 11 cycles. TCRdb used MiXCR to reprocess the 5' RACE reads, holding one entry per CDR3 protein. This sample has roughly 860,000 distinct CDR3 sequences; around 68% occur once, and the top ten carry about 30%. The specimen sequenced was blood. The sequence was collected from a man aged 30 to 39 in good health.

CDR3 in DNA: TGTGCCAGCAGCCCCCGGGGGACCGAGGGGAAACTGTTTTTT. Amino acid sequence: CASSPRGTEGKLFF. The chain combines TRBV28 with TRBJ1-4; a possible D gene is TRBD1 (5 bases). The CDR3 covers 14 residues. Germline V CDR1 and CDR2: MDHEN, SYDVKM. Trimming pared 6 bases from V and 11 bases from J, leaving 19 bases between.